These 20 T cell receptor beta chains were sequenced from one sample in a study of cytomegalovirus exposure and HLA in healthy donors. Some clones are missing from TCRdb's copy, which holds only in-frame ones; the method was immunoSEQ multiplex PCR. The profile covers some 170,000 clones, with more than 75% appearing a single time and roughly 2.6% taken by the ten largest. The sample was PBMCs. The receptors shown here come from a man aged 18 to 29 in good health and CMV-seropositive.

The chain recombines TRBV10-2 with TRBJ2-3; 9 bases fit TRBD2. There are 14 residues in the CDR3. Germline CDR1 reads WSHSY; CDR2 reads SAAADI. Trimming cost V 5 bases and J 2 bases; bases outside gene matches: 2. The CDR3 region is CASSPSGNTDTQYF. CDR3 bases: TGCGCCAGCAGTCCTAGCGGGAACACAGATACGCAGTATTTT.

This clone was observed once. CDR3 nucleotides: TGCGCCAGCAGCCAAGATGGGGGGGTTTGGCAGCCCCAGCATTTT. It is translated as CASSQDGGVWQPQHF. The rearrangement links TRBV4-3 to TRBJ1-5; maybe TRBD1 (5 bases). The CDR3 is made up of 15 amino acids. The V and J ends lost 0 bases and 7 bases respectively, with 13 bases between them. CDR1 LGHNA and CDR2 YSLEER come from the germline V gene.

The V call is TRBV9, the J call TRBJ1-1; perhaps TRBD1 as D (6 bases). The length of the CDR3 is 14 residues. Germline CDR1 reads SGDLS; CDR2 reads YYNGEE. The germline V and J ends were trimmed by 2 bases and 4 bases, with 12 bases remaining between them. The CDR3 protein is CASSVGGGITEAFF. For the CDR3, the DNA is TGTGCCAGCAGCGTGGGAGGGGGTATCACTGAAGCTTTCTTT.

This chain uses TRBV28 with TRBJ1-3; tentatively, D is TRBD1 (5 bases). V lost 2 bases to trimming and J lost 0 bases, with 11 bases between them. This CDR3 is built from 16 residues. Germline V gives CDR1 MDHEN, CDR2 SYDVKM. CDR3 sequence: CASSLVSGISGNTIYF. In nucleotides, the CDR3 is TGTGCCAGCAGTTTAGTGTCAGGGATCTCTGGAAACACCATATATTTT.

The V and J genes are TRBV11-3 and TRBJ2-6; perhaps TRBD1 as D (5 bases). Per the germline V gene, CDR1 is SGHNT and CDR2 is YENEEA. Trimming shortened V by 0 bases and J by 4 bases, and 10 bases separated the two germline ends. The CDR3 covers 16 residues. The CDR3 is CASSLDPGHGANVLTF. The DNA of the CDR3 is TGTGCCAGCAGCTTAGATCCAGGGCACGGGGCCAACGTCCTGACTTTC.

The chain has TRBV9 and TRBJ2-2, with TRBD2 matching 7 bases. CDR3 length equals 15 residues. Unmatched junction bases numbered 3, after V lost 0 bases and J lost 4 bases. Germline CDR1 is SGDLS and CDR2 is YYNGEE. CDR3 sequence: CASSVGGGTTGELFF. The CDR3 DNA sequence: TGTGCCAGCAGCGTAGGCGGGGGTACCACCGGGGAGCTGTTTTTT.

The gene calls are TRBV6-1 and TRBJ1-1; D possibly corresponds to TRBD1 (5 bases). V lost 6 bases and J lost 0, with 5 bases in between. Germline V CDR1 and CDR2: MNHNS, SASEGT. The CDR3 spans 12 residues. In DNA form, the CDR3 reads TGTGCCAGCAGACAGGTGAACACTGAAGCTTTCTTT. This codes for CASRQVNTEAFF.

The chain couples TRBV19 to TRBJ1-2, with TRBD1 matching over 8 bases. V trimming: 5 bases; J trimming: 4 bases; junction bases outside the gene matches: 18. The germline V gene encodes CDR1 LNHDA and CDR2 SQIVND (reference sequence). This CDR3 has 18 residues. The CDR3 loop is CASSPWRTGTNGGYGYTF. CDR3 bases: TGTGCCAGTAGTCCCTGGAGGACAGGGACAAACGGCGGCTATGGCTACACCTTC.

This rearrangement joins TRBV11-2 to TRBJ1-6; D is possibly TRBD1 (5 bases). CDR1 is SGHAT and CDR2 is FQNNGV in the germline V gene. The CDR3 length is 14 residues. V was trimmed by 1 base and J by 8 bases, leaving 9 bases between them. The CDR3 reads CASSLAGGDSPLHF. DNA for the CDR3: TGTGCCAGCAGCTTAGCCGGAGGGGATTCACCCCTCCACTTT.

The chain recombines TRBV19 with TRBJ1-3; 9 bases match TRBD1. Per the germline V gene, CDR1 is LNHDA and CDR2 is SQIVND (reference sequence). This CDR3 is built from 14 residues. The V gene end was trimmed by 9 bases and the J gene end by 4 bases; junction bases not matched to a gene: 7. CDR3 in amino acids: CASGQGKGGNTIYF. CDR3 coding DNA: TGTGCCAGCGGACAGGGGAAAGGCGGAAACACCATATATTTT.

This clone was picked up a small number of times. The J gene is TRBJ1-2, the V gene TRBV6-5; 7 nucleotides agree with TRBD1. The germline V gene has CDR1 MNHEY and CDR2 SVGAGI. Trimming at V came to 0 bases and at J to 4 bases, leaving 5 bases not matched to a gene. The CDR3 is 15 residues long. This chain's CDR3 is CASSYSRGLLYGYTF. The DNA of the CDR3 is TGTGCCAGCAGTTACTCGAGGGGGCTCCTCTATGGCTACACCTTC.

This chain connects TRBV6-1 to TRBJ1-2, with 12 positions matching TRBD1. Looked up from germline, CDR1 is MNHNS and CDR2 is SASEGT. Trimming removed 4 bases from V and 4 bases from J; junction bases left unmatched: 7. The CDR3 is made up of 16 amino acids. The CDR3 region has the DNA TGTGCCAGCAGTGGCGGGGACAGGGGGCCGGGCTATGGCTACACCTTC. Amino acids: CASSGGDRGPGYGYTF.

CDR3 nucleotide sequence: TGTGCCAGCAGCAGGGGACAGCCCAATCAGCCCCAGCATTTT. This encodes CASSRGQPNQPQHF. V is TRBV27 and J is TRBJ1-5; TRBD1 aligns across 7 bases. Germline lookup yields CDR1 MNHEY and CDR2 SMNVEV (reference sequence). V gave up 6 bases and J gave up 3 bases; unmatched junction bases: 5. The CDR3 is made up of 14 amino acids.

The gene calls are TRBV7-3 and TRBJ2-1, with a weak D call TRBD1 (6 bases). CDR1 is SGHTA and CDR2 is FQGTGA in the germline V gene. CDR3 size: 14 residues. Trimming cost V 5 bases and J 4 bases, with 12 bases left between them. CDR3 in DNA: TGTGCCAGCAGCGGCCGGGACAAGTACAATGAGCAGTTCTTC. Encoded protein: CASSGRDKYNEQFF.

The chain combines TRBV23-1 with TRBJ2-7, with a weak D call TRBD2 (7 bases). TRBV23-1 is labeled an ORF, and its function is uncertain. The CDR3 spans 16 residues. Trimming stripped 3 bases from V and 1 base from J, with 16 bases between. The CDR3 spells CASSHQAGGPSYEQYF. The DNA for the CDR3 is TGCGCCAGCAGTCATCAAGCCGGGGGGCCTTCCTACGAGCAGTACTTC.

The chain has TRBV5-1 and TRBJ1-1; no firm D call. The CDR3 is 14 residues long. V lost 10 bases and J lost 1, with 17 bases in between. Germline V gene data show CDR1 as SGHRS and CDR2 as YFSETQ. The CDR3 DNA sequence: TGCGCCTCCCAGCGGTCTGGGAGGAACACTGAAGCTTTCTTT. This sequence encodes CASQRSGRNTEAFF.

The genes are TRBV7-2 and TRBJ1-2; no firm D call. CDR1 and CDR2 (germline): SGHTA, FQGNSA. With 3 bases removed from V and 0 bases from J, the gap between germline ends came to 11 bases. The CDR3 runs to 15 residues. CDR3 sequence (DNA): TGTGCCAGCAGCTTGGCGCCCGGGACTAACTATGGCTACACCTTC. Its protein is CASSLAPGTNYGYTF.

V gene TRBV19 combines with J gene TRBJ1-5, with 8 bases aligning to TRBD1. Germline CDR1 reads LNHDA; CDR2 reads SQIVND (reference sequence). The CDR3 runs to 14 residues. J gave up 4 bases and V 5 bases, and 4 bases lay outside the gene matches. CDR3 region: CASSWDRSNQPQHF. DNA of the CDR3: TGTGCCAGTAGTTGGGACAGGTCGAATCAGCCCCAGCATTTT.

The V and J genes are TRBV4-3 and TRBJ2-1; TRBD1 matches at 10 bases. The CDR3 is 14 residues long. Germline CDR1 and CDR2: LGHNA and YSLEER. V lost 1 base to trimming and J lost 8 bases; unmatched junction nucleotides: 2. CDR3 sequence: CASSQGQGADEQFF. The CDR3 nucleotides are TGCGCCAGCAGCCAAGGACAGGGGGCCGATGAGCAGTTCTTC.

The chain links TRBV28 to TRBJ1-1; a weak D match, TRBD1 (6 bases). CDR3 size: 14 residues. Germline assignment: CDR1 MDHEN and CDR2 SYDVKM. Trimming took off 6 bases at V and 3 bases at J, with 14 bases between the two ends. CDR3 DNA: TGTGCCAGCAGGAATACAGGGAGGGACACTGAAGCTTTCTTT. This codes for CASRNTGRDTEAFF.